The 21 T cell receptor beta chains reported below all come from one sample, sequenced in a study of metastatic and nonmetastatic thyroid tumors. Not a single patient had been given any form of treatment at any point before undergoing thyroid surgery. MiXCR was used by TCRdb to re-call the PCR reads. The table shows about 40,000 clones, with about a sixth occurring only once. Sequenced sample: blood. Every receptor here comes from a female donor with papillary thyroid cancer or a benign thyroid nodule (not recorded which). Some clones in this sample may be carry-over from other donors' samples.

This clone was seen many times. The chain employs TRBV19 and TRBJ1-2, with a tentative D call TRBD1 (6 bases). The V and J ends lost 7 bases and 1 base respectively, with 19 bases between them. The V gene's germline CDR1 is LNHDA and CDR2 SQIVND (reference sequence). This CDR3 has 16 amino acids. DNA for the CDR3: TGTGCCAGTATACCTTATTCCGGGACAAATAACTATGGCTACACCTTC. Its translation is CASIPYSGTNNYGYTF.

This clone was detected many times. The chain employs TRBV5-1 and TRBJ1-2; 9 bases are a match to TRBD1. The CDR3 is 20 amino acids. V was pared by 1 base and J by 4 bases, with 20 bases of the junction left unmatched. Germline values: CDR1 SGHRS, CDR2 YFSETQ. CDR3 bases: TGCGCCAGCAGCTTGCCGAGGTGGGACAGGGAAAAATACCTGGGCTATGGCTACACCTTC. It specifies CASSLPRWDREKYLGYGYTF. Based on the CDR3 plus reference TRBV5-1 and TRBJ1-2, the full variable domain is KAGVTQTPRYLIKTRGQQVTLSCSPISGHRSVSWYQQTPGQGLQFLFEYFSETQRNKGNFPGRFSGRQFSNSRSEMNVSTLELGDSALYLCASSLPRWDREKYLGYGYTFGSGTRLTVV.

This clone was detected ten times or more. The gene calls are TRBV28 and TRBJ1-2; no definite D call. The CDR3 sequence is 15 residues long. V lost 5 bases and J lost 7, with 20 bases in between. From germline, CDR1 is MDHEN and CDR2 SYDVKM. CDR3 in amino acids: CASSDSNGRYGGYTF. The CDR3 nucleotides are TGTGCCAGCAGTGATTCGAACGGACGATATGGTGGCTACACCTTC.

The sample holds many counts of this clone. The chain recombines TRBV10-3 with TRBJ2-7, with 7 nucleotides matching TRBD1. Germline V gene data show CDR1 as ENHRY and CDR2 as SYGVKD. The CDR3 is 12 amino acids. V was pared by 3 bases and J by 5 bases, with 1 base of the junction left unmatched. The CDR3 sequence is CAISEGGNEQYF. DNA for the CDR3: TGTGCCATCAGTGAAGGGGGCAACGAGCAGTACTTC.

This clone was picked up many times. The genes are TRBV5-1 and TRBJ2-7; 7 positions match TRBD2. CDR3 length equals 14 residues. Looked up from germline, CDR1 is SGHRS and CDR2 is YFSETQ. After removal of 0 bases from V and 4 bases from J, the junction contained 4 bases not matched to a gene. The CDR3 spells CASSLGLASYEQYF. CDR3 bases: TGCGCCAGCAGCTTGGGACTAGCATCGTACGAGCAGTACTTC.

This clone was counted at least ten times. CDR3 sequence reads: CASSTGNNYEQYF. The CDR3 bases are TGTGCCAGCAGCACAGGGAATAACTACGAGCAGTACTTC. The chain uses TRBV6-1 and TRBJ2-7, with D perhaps matching TRBD1 (6 bases). Trimming pared 6 bases from V and 3 bases from J, leaving 12 bases between. The germline V gene encodes CDR1 MNHNS and CDR2 SASEGT. This CDR3 has 13 residues.

This clone has at least ten counts. The same CDR3 is also encoded by other DNA sequences in this sample. This sequence joins TRBV29-1 and TRBJ2-3, with 8 bases identical to TRBD1. Germline V gene data show CDR1 as SQVTM and CDR2 as ANQGSEA. This CDR3 contains 12 residues. Trimming took 6 bases from V and 5 from J; bases not matched to a gene: 4. CDR3 amino acids: CSVGQGGDTQYF. The DNA for the CDR3 is TGCAGCGTCGGACAGGGTGGAGATACGCAGTATTTT.

The sample holds many counts of this clone. V usage is TRBV7-2 and J usage is TRBJ1-6; 9 nucleotides agree with TRBD1. V shed 5 bases, J shed 8 bases, and the junction held 4 bases outside the gene matches. CDR3 length: 14 residues. CDR1 is SGHTA and CDR2 is FQGNSA in the germline V gene. CDR3 loop: CASSPTGGDSPLHF. CDR3 DNA: TGTGCCAGCAGCCCCACAGGGGGCGATTCACCCCTCCACTTT.

This clone was detected ten times or more. The V gene is TRBV24-1, the J gene TRBJ2-3; D may match TRBD1 or TRBD2 (5 bases each). The germline CDR1 and CDR2 sequences are KGHDR and SFDVKD. This CDR3 comprises 16 residues. V lost 3 bases and J 0 bases, leaving 12 bases between the germline ends. The CDR3 DNA sequence: TGTGCCACCAGTGATCCGAGGGGCCCCAGCACAGATACGCAGTATTTT. This sequence encodes CATSDPRGPSTDTQYF.

This clone showed up many times. This sequence joins TRBV10-1 and TRBJ1-5, with D possibly TRBD1 on 6 matching bases. The V end lost 3 bases, the J end lost 6 bases, and 9 bases lay between the germline ends. The CDR3 consists of 13 residues. Germline loops: CDR1 WNHNN, CDR2 SYGVQD (reference sequence). The CDR3 is CASSDRGSQPQHF. CDR3 coding DNA: TGCGCCAGCAGTGACAGGGGAAGTCAGCCCCAGCATTTT.

This clone was counted ten times or more. The V gene is TRBV19, the J gene TRBJ2-1, with D unclear. CDR1 and CDR2 (germline): LNHDA, SQIVND (reference sequence). The CDR3 has 12 amino acids. V was cut by 3 bases and J by 7 bases, with 7 bases left in between. CDR3 bases: TGTGCCAGTAGTATTGGGTTTAATGAGCAGTTCTTC. Encoded protein: CASSIGFNEQFF.

There are many counts of this clone. The J gene is TRBJ1-4, the V gene TRBV20-1, with TRBD1 matching over 10 bases. The CDR3 spans 14 residues. The V gene end was trimmed by 5 bases and the J gene end by 8 bases; junction bases not matched to a gene: 8. Germline-derived CDR1 and CDR2 are DFQATT and SNEGSKA (reference sequence). CDR3 loop: CSAFRQGAREKLFF. CDR3 bases: TGCAGTGCTTTTAGACAGGGGGCGCGGGAAAAACTGTTTTTT.

On this clone: Relative to the germline gene, one junction end is altered; a read error may explain this. The gene calls are TRBV27 and TRBJ1-2, with a tentative D call TRBD1 (5 bases). Germline CDR1 MNHEY, CDR2 SMNVEV (reference sequence). This CDR3 region has 15 residues. DNA of the CDR3: TGTGCCAGCAGTACACTAATGGGGCTCAACTATGGCTGCACCTTC. This encodes CASSTLMGLNYGCTF.

Many counts were recorded for this clone. The V call is TRBV10-3, the J call TRBJ2-3; 10 positions agree with TRBD2. Germline values: CDR1 ENHRY, CDR2 SYGVKD. The V and J ends lost 6 bases and 3 bases, in that order; junction bases with no gene match: 6. This CDR3 is built from 15 residues. The CDR3 DNA reads TGTGCCATCAGGCCGGGACTAGCGCGTACAGATACGCAGTATTTT. It encodes CAIRPGLARTDTQYF.

This clone was picked up many times. V gene TRBV30 combines with J gene TRBJ2-3; tentative D call: TRBD2 (6 bases). Trimming removed 2 bases from V and 2 bases from J, with 11 bases in between. The CDR3 has 14 amino acids. Germline CDR1 is GTSNPN and CDR2 is SVGIG (reference sequence). CDR3 coding DNA: TGTGCCTGGAGTAGCGGCGGGATCACAGATACGCAGTATTTT. It specifies CAWSSGGITDTQYF.

This clone was observed at least ten times. The V gene is TRBV5-1, the J gene TRBJ2-1; D perhaps matches TRBD2 (6 bases). Germline lookup yields CDR1 SGHRS and CDR2 YFSETQ. The CDR3 consists of 15 residues. V lost 1 base and J 5 bases, leaving 13 bases between the germline ends. CDR3 DNA sequence: TGCGCCAGCAGCTTGATTAGCGGCGGGAACAATGAGCAGTTCTTC. Translated, it gives CASSLISGGNNEQFF.

This clone appeared many times. This chain uses TRBV11-3 with TRBJ2-3; D could derive from TRBD1 or TRBD2 (5 bases each). The CDR3 is 15 amino acids. Germline CDR1 is SGHNT and CDR2 is YENEEA. V shed 4 bases and J shed 0 bases, with 11 bases lying between them. The DNA for the CDR3 is TGTGCCAGCAGCTCCGGGGCAACTAGCACAGATACGCAGTATTTT. It specifies CASSSGATSTDTQYF. The entire variable domain, with the rest obtained from reference TRBV11-3 and TRBJ2-3, is as follows: EAGVVQSPRYKIIEKKQPVAFWCNPISGHNTLYWYLQNLGQGPELLIRYENEEAVDDSQLPKDRFSAERLKGVDSTLKIQPAELGDSAVYLCASSSGATSTDTQYFGPGTRLTVL.

The CDR3 here is CASGGALTYEQYF. The CDR3 bases are TGTGCCAGCGGGGGAGCCCTAACCTACGAGCAGTACTTC. The chain combines TRBV6-1 with TRBJ2-7; perhaps D is TRBD1 or TRBD2 (5 bases each). V was clipped by 8 bases and J by 2 bases, with 13 bases between them. Germline lookup yields CDR1 MNHNS and CDR2 SASEGT. The CDR3 has 13 amino acids.

A remark on this clone: Its ends do not fully match the called genes, so a read error is possible. V and J are TRBV7-9 and TRBJ2-7, with 7 bases lining up with TRBD1. CDR1 is SEHNR and CDR2 is FQNEAQ in the germline V gene (reference sequence). The CDR3 is made up of 13 amino acids. This chain's CDR3 is CANSWYTGVEQYF. The CDR3 DNA is TGTGCCAACAGCTGGTACACAGGGGTCGAGCAGTACTTC.

A remark on this clone: No conserved phenylalanine or tryptophan ends this CDR3, so it is likely a read error. The chain has TRBV3-1 and TRBJ2-1; 7 bases are shared with TRBD1. CDR3 length: 12 amino acids. Germline-derived CDR1 and CDR2 are LGHDT and YNNKEL (reference sequence). CDR3 amino acids: CASGQEGAKQFS. The CDR3 nucleotides are TGTGCCAGCGGCCAAGAGGGGGCCAAGCAGTTCTCC.

Many counts were recorded for this clone. The chain recombines TRBV6-1 with TRBJ1-2; D is unresolved. CDR1 and CDR2 from the germline V gene are MNHNS and SASEGT. Trimming pared 6 bases from V and 2 bases from J, leaving 13 bases between. CDR3 length: 14 amino acids. The CDR3: CASSRPVGNYGYTF. CDR3 coding DNA: TGTGCCAGCAGCCGCCCGGTGGGGAACTATGGCTACACCTTC.